The 14 T cell receptor beta chains below were found in one sample sequenced in a study of early T cells in non-severe SARS-CoV-2 infection. TCRdb called the 5' RACE reads again in MiXCR, with one record for every CDR3 protein. The data contain about 90,000 distinct CDR3 sequences, roughly 12% of them singletons. This specimen consisted of whole blood, obtained at baseline. These receptors were taken from an adult who was a healthcare worker with PCR-confirmed SARS-CoV-2 infection or an uninfected control (not recorded which).

This clonotype was recorded at least ten times. The rearrangement joins TRBV5-1 to TRBJ2-7; TRBD1 agrees at 11 bases. There are 14 residues in the CDR3. Germline CDR1 is SGHRS and CDR2 is YFSETQ. Losses at the gene ends were 4 bases for V and 4 bases for J; bases not matched to a gene: 4. CDR3 in DNA: TGCGCCAGCAGCACTGGACAGGGGGCATACGAGCAGTACTTC. Its protein is CASSTGQGAYEQYF.

This clonotype has ten or more counts. The V call is TRBV6-6, the J call TRBJ2-1, with a weak D call TRBD2 (6 bases). Per the germline V gene, CDR1 is MNHNY and CDR2 is SVGAGI (reference sequence). The CDR3 runs to 17 residues. V lost 0 bases and J 1 base, leaving 13 bases between the germline ends. The CDR3 coding sequence is TGTGCCAGCAGTTACTCTTGGGGTAGCGGTTCCTACAATGAGCAGTTCTTC. Its translation: CASSYSWGSGSYNEQFF.

In this sample, this clonotype turned up a few times. V and J are TRBV2 and TRBJ1-5, with D uncertain. Trimming pared 3 bases from V and 2 bases from J, leaving 8 bases between. The CDR3 consists of 14 residues. Germline CDR1 is SNHLY and CDR2 is FYNNEI. This CDR3 is CASSDRRGNQPQHF. The CDR3 DNA reads as TGTGCCAGCAGTGACAGAAGGGGCAATCAGCCCCAGCATTTT.

This clonotype has more than one count but fewer than ten. The chain combines TRBV12-3 or TRBV12-4 with TRBJ2-3; 8 nucleotides align to TRBD2. Trimming at V came to 3 bases and at J to 7 bases, leaving 6 bases not matched to a gene. The CDR3 is 14 amino acids. CDR3 nucleotides: TGTGCCAGCAGTTTCCCGGGGGGGGGTAATACGCAGTATTTT. Protein sequence: CASSFPGGGNTQYF.

The table lists this clonotype with many counts. The rearrangement links TRBV11-2 to TRBJ2-1, with TRBD1 matching over 9 bases. Germline CDR1 and CDR2: SGHAT and FQNNGV. CDR3 size: 15 residues. With 5 bases clipped from V and 6 bases from J, the junction kept 8 bases outside the gene matches. CDR3: CASSQPGTGSNEQFF. CDR3 coding DNA: TGTGCCAGCAGCCAACCCGGGACAGGGAGCAATGAGCAGTTCTTC.

This clonotype was observed a handful of times. This chain connects TRBV28 to TRBJ2-7; 8 positions agree with TRBD2. The V segment lost 1 base and the J segment 3 bases; nucleotides outside the gene matches: 5. The CDR3 is 15 amino acids. Germline V gene data show CDR1 as MDHEN and CDR2 as SYDVKM. The CDR3 protein is CASSLFRLAGYEQYF. As DNA, the CDR3 is TGTGCCAGCAGTTTATTCCGGCTAGCGGGCTACGAGCAGTACTTC.

This sequence joins TRBV7-9 and TRBJ2-2, with D possibly called TRBD1 or TRBD2 (5 bases each). The germline V and J ends were trimmed by 2 bases and 6 bases, with 13 bases remaining between them. This CDR3 spans 15 amino acids. Germline V gene sequence: CDR1 SEHNR, CDR2 FQNEAQ (reference sequence). In DNA form, the CDR3 reads TGTGCCAGCAGCTTAATCGGGGACCGGGCCGGGGAGCTGTTTTTT. Translation: CASSLIGDRAGELFF.

In its sample, this clonotype was seen a few times. The chain uses TRBV11-2 and TRBJ2-5, with D perhaps given as TRBD1 or TRBD2 (6 bases each). The V and J ends lost 5 bases and 4 bases respectively, with 17 bases between them. This CDR3 region has 15 residues. CDR1 and CDR2 from the germline V gene are SGHAT and FQNNGV. The CDR3 region is CASSAVGGAPETQYF. CDR3 nucleotides: TGTGCCAGCAGCGCAGTGGGGGGCGCCCCAGAGACCCAGTACTTC. The full variable domain, its missing parts supplied by reference TRBV11-2 and TRBJ2-5, is EAGVAQSPRYKIIEKRQSVAFWCNPISGHATLYWYQQILGQGPKLLIQFQNNGVVDDSQLPKDRFSAERLKGVDSTLKIQPAKLEDSAVYLCASSAVGGAPETQYFGPGTRLLVL.

This clonotype has a count of ten or more. The V gene is TRBV5-1, the J gene TRBJ1-1, with 7 bases identical to TRBD1. The CDR3 is made up of 16 amino acids. Germline values: CDR1 SGHRS, CDR2 YFSETQ. The V and J ends lost 1 base and 8 bases, in that order; junction bases with no gene match: 14. In nucleotides, the CDR3 is TGCGCCAGCAGCTTGTCAGGGGGGTCCCTCTCCCCAGAAGCTTTCTTT. This codes for CASSLSGGSLSPEAFF.

This clonotype showed up just a few times. The gene calls are TRBV5-1 and TRBJ2-7, with 10 bases matching TRBD2. V lost 7 bases to trimming and J lost 3 bases; unmatched junction nucleotides: 13. The CDR3 loop spans 16 amino acids. The germline gives CDR1 SGHRS, CDR2 YFSETQ. CDR3 region: CASSSGGLAGVYEQYF. The CDR3 bases are TGCGCCAGCTCGTCAGGAGGGCTAGCGGGAGTCTACGAGCAGTACTTC. The variable domain in full, completed from reference TRBV5-1 and TRBJ2-7, reads KAGVTQTPRYLIKTRGQQVTLSCSPISGHRSVSWYQQTPGQGLQFLFEYFSETQRNKGNFPGRFSGRQFSNSRSEMNVSTLELGDSALYLCASSSGGLAGVYEQYFGPGTRLTVT.

This clonotype occurred many times. The CDR3 DNA reads TGTGCCAGCAGCTTTCTAGCGGAGGGGGACCCGAGGTACGAGCAGTACTTC. This sequence encodes CASSFLAEGDPRYEQYF. This sequence joins TRBV11-3 and TRBJ2-7, with D perhaps matching TRBD2 (7 bases). CDR1 SGHNT and CDR2 YENEEA come from the germline V gene. The CDR3 contains 17 residues. Trimming cost V 3 bases and J 4 bases, with 22 bases left between them.

J is TRBJ1-5 and V is TRBV20-1, with unresolved D. Trimming left V 3 bases short and J 7 bases short, with 13 bases between. CDR1 DFQATT and CDR2 SNEGSKA come from the germline V gene (reference sequence). This CDR3 region has 13 residues. CDR3 protein: CSASPPPPQPQHF. Written as DNA, the CDR3 is TGCAGTGCTAGCCCTCCCCCTCCCCAGCCCCAGCATTTT.

This clonotype was counted only a few times. V is TRBV2 and J is TRBJ2-4; D unresolved. The CDR3 runs 13 residues. V was pared by 7 bases and J by 1 base, with 8 bases between. Germline lookup yields CDR1 SNHLY and CDR2 FYNNEI. The CDR3 is CASIGVAKNIQYF. The CDR3 bases are TGTGCCAGCATTGGGGTGGCCAAAAACATTCAGTACTTC. Full variable domain (missing parts from reference TRBV2 and TRBJ2-4): EPEVTQTPSHQVTQMGQEVILRCVPISNHLYFYWYRQILGQKVEFLVSFYNNEISEKSEIFDDQFSVERPDGSNFTLKIRSTKLEDSAMYFCASIGVAKNIQYFGAGTRLSVL.

Ten or more counts support this clonotype. DNA for the CDR3: TGTGCCAGCAGCCTGAGACTAGCGGGGGGGAGTAGCTCCTACGAGCAGTACTTC. Translation: CASSLRLAGGSSSYEQYF. This chain links TRBV12-3 or TRBV12-4 with TRBJ2-7; 14 bases line up with TRBD2. This CDR3 comprises 18 residues. Trimming removed 6 bases from V and 0 bases from J; junction bases left unmatched: 10.